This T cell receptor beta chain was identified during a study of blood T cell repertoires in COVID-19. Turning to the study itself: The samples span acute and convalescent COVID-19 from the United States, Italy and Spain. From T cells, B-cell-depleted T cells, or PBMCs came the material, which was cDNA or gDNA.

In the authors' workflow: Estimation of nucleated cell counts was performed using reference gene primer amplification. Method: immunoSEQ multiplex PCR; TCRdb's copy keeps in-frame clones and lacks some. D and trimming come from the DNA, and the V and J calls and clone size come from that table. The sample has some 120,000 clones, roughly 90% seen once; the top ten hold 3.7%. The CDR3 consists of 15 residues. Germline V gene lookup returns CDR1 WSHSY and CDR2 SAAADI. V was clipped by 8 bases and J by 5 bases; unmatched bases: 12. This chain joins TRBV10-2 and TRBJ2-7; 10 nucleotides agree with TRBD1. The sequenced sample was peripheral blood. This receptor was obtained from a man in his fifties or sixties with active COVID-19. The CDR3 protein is CASGLLGDRGNEQYF. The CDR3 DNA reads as TGCGCCAGCGGTCTATTAGGGGACAGGGGTAACGAGCAGTACTTC.